This T cell receptor (beta chain) was sequenced for a study of T cell changes during pregnancy in multiple sclerosis. Only in-frame clones appear in the TCRdb table, and some are missing; sequencing was by immunoSEQ multiplex PCR. The data contain some 70,000 clones, more than 90% of them singletons. The germline V gene has CDR1 SGHRS and CDR2 YFSETQ. The CDR3 runs 14 residues. The V segment lost 1 base and the J segment 6 bases; nucleotides outside the gene matches: 6. The specimen was peripheral blood, collected in the first trimester of pregnancy. The clonotype originates from a female donor with multiple sclerosis, enrolled in a pregnancy study. The chain has TRBV5-1 and TRBJ1-1; TRBD1 matches at 7 bases. In DNA form, the CDR3 reads TGCGCCAGCAGCTTGAGGACAGGAGCGGCTGAAGCTTTCTTT. Protein product: CASSLRTGAAEAFF.